These 5 T cell receptor beta chains came from one sample sequenced in a study of chemoradiotherapy in HPV16-positive cancers. TCRdb's copy holds only in-frame clones and misses some; the assay was immunoSEQ multiplex PCR. The table includes 45,000 to 60,000 clones, about 92% detected once. Here the sequenced sample was blood, taken from a patient who underwent chemoradiotherapy. The source of these receptors is a human donor with HPV-associated anogenital cancer.

This chain connects TRBV7-2 to TRBJ2-1; TRBD2 is a possible D gene (5 bases). V was clipped by 7 bases and J by 3 bases, with 7 bases between them. The CDR3 has 12 amino acids. CDR1 and CDR2 from the germline V gene are SGHTA and FQGNSA. The CDR3, as DNA: TGTGCCAGCATCGGGGACTACAATGAGCAGTTCTTC. This codes for CASIGDYNEQFF.

The chain combines TRBV9 with TRBJ2-1, with D unresolved. This CDR3 is 20 amino acids long. The germline V gene encodes CDR1 SGDLS and CDR2 YYNGEE. The V end was cut by 4 bases, the J end by 0 bases, with 26 bases between. The CDR3 loop is CASSSSRRVNSLLSYNEQFF. The DNA for the CDR3 is TGTGCCAGCAGCTCCTCCCGCCGGGTTAACTCACTGCTCTCCTACAATGAGCAGTTCTTC.

This chain joins TRBV4-3 and TRBJ2-4, with D possibly being TRBD1 (6 bases). With 0 bases removed from V and 2 bases from J, the gap between germline ends came to 23 bases. CDR1 and CDR2 from the germline V gene are LGHNA and YSLEER. CDR3 length equals 20 residues. The CDR3 loop reads CASSQDLGAGVGVTKNIQYF. CDR3 nucleotides: TGCGCCAGCAGCCAAGATTTGGGGGCAGGGGTAGGGGTAACCAAAAACATTCAGTACTTC.

The chain is built from TRBV2 and TRBJ1-2; D possibly corresponds to TRBD1 (6 bases). Germline CDR1 reads SNHLY; CDR2 reads FYNNEI. This CDR3 has 15 amino acids. The ends were cut back, 6 bases at V and 4 bases at J, with 18 bases in the middle. CDR3 sequence: CASRRSPDSGYGYTF. Written as DNA, the CDR3 is TGTGCCAGCAGGAGATCTCCGGACAGCGGCTATGGCTACACCTTC.

This clone turned up a few times. V gene TRBV7-7 combines with J gene TRBJ2-2; no definite D call. Trimming pared 6 bases from V and 3 bases from J, leaving 11 bases between. The CDR3 spans 14 residues. Germline V gene lookup returns CDR1 SSHAT and CDR2 FNYEAQ (reference sequence). CDR3 bases: TGTGCCAGCAGTCCCCCGGGCTACACCGGGGAGCTGTTTTTT. Protein product: CASSPPGYTGELFF. Variable domain in full (rest from reference TRBV7-7 and TRBJ2-2): GAGVSQSPRYKVTKRGQDVTLRCDPISSHATLYWYQQALGQGPEFLTYFNYEAQPDKSGLPSDRFSAERPEGSISTLTIQRTEQRDSAMYRCASSPPGYTGELFFGEGSRLTVL.